These 26 T cell receptor beta chains came from one sample sequenced in a study of cytomegalovirus exposure and HLA in healthy donors. It was with 60 Vbeta and 13 Jbeta primers that the PCR ran. Profiling relied on immunoSEQ multiplex PCR, and the TCRdb table lists in-frame clones only, not all of them. The table lists roughly 140,000 clones, just under 80% of them singletons, with roughly 2.2% in the top ten. Material: PBMCs. The receptors stem from a man in his thirties or forties in good health and CMV-seronegative.

The CDR3 sequence is CASTEGLHAYGYTF. The CDR3 nucleotides are TGTGCCAGCACCGAGGGACTTCACGCCTATGGCTACACCTTC. This chain links TRBV28 with TRBJ1-2; the D gene is possibly TRBD1 (5 bases). The germline CDR1 and CDR2 sequences are MDHEN and SYDVKM. This CDR3 contains 14 residues. V was shortened by 7 bases and J by 4 bases, with 16 bases between the two germline ends.

The chain uses TRBV5-1 and TRBJ2-5, with 10 positions matching TRBD2. Germline V lookup: CDR1 SGHRS, CDR2 YFSETQ. V trimming: 1 base; J trimming: 5 bases; junction bases outside the gene matches: 5. This CDR3 is built from 15 residues. The DNA for the CDR3 is TGCGCCAGCAGCTTGCAAGCGGGAGGGATGGAGACCCAGTACTTC. The encoded protein is CASSLQAGGMETQYF. Combining the CDR3 with reference TRBV5-1 and TRBJ2-5 gives the whole variable domain KAGVTQTPRYLIKTRGQQVTLSCSPISGHRSVSWYQQTPGQGLQFLFEYFSETQRNKGNFPGRFSGRQFSNSRSEMNVSTLELGDSALYLCASSLQAGGMETQYFGPGTRLLVL.

This clone was picked up one time. The chain recombines TRBV10-3 with TRBJ2-3; tentative D call: TRBD2 (6 bases). This CDR3 is built from 16 residues. Germline lookup yields CDR1 ENHRY and CDR2 SYGVKD. V was cut by 4 bases and J by 0 bases, with 14 bases left in between. CDR3 protein: CAISARESTSTDTQYF. Written as DNA, the CDR3 is TGTGCCATCAGTGCCCGGGAGTCTACCAGCACAGATACGCAGTATTTT.

This rearrangement joins TRBV6-5 to TRBJ2-1, with TRBD2 identical over 11 bases. Per germline, CDR1 MNHEY and CDR2 SVGAGI. The ends lost 5 bases at V and 4 bases at J; junction bases unmatched: 4. This CDR3 has 15 amino acids. In nucleotides, the CDR3 is TGTGCCAGCAGTGCCCTAGCGGGAGGATACAATGAGCAGTTCTTC. Translation: CASSALAGGYNEQFF.

This clone was seen a single time. The rearrangement uses TRBV7-3 and TRBJ1-2; D might be TRBD1 (6 bases). The germline V and J ends were trimmed by 5 bases and 2 bases, with 9 bases remaining between them. From germline, CDR1 is SGHTA and CDR2 FQGTGA. This CDR3 region has 13 residues. The DNA for the CDR3 is TGTGCCAGCAGCCCTCAGGGGAACTATGGCTACACCTTC. It is translated as CASSPQGNYGYTF.

This chain links TRBV5-1 with TRBJ1-1, with 7 bases identical to TRBD1. CDR1 and CDR2 from the germline V gene are SGHRS and YFSETQ. V was pared by 3 bases and J by 1 base, with 3 bases of the junction left unmatched. This CDR3 region has 14 residues. In nucleotides, the CDR3 is TGCGCCAGCAGCTCCGGGACAGAGAACACTGAAGCTTTCTTT. Translating gives CASSSGTENTEAFF.

This clone was counted only a few times. The J gene is TRBJ2-7, the V gene TRBV6-5, with a possible D match to TRBD1 (7 bases). This CDR3 has 13 residues. CDR1 MNHEY and CDR2 SVGAGI come from the germline V gene. V lost 2 bases to trimming and J lost 10 bases, with 15 bases between them. DNA for the CDR3: TGTGCCAGCAGTTACCAAGCTCAGGGGGGACAGTACTTC. Translated: CASSYQAQGGQYF.

This sequence joins TRBV10-3 and TRBJ2-7; 14 bases match TRBD2. V lost 8 bases, J lost 6 bases, and 6 bases stayed unmatched. This CDR3 comprises 14 residues. Germline V gene lookup returns CDR1 ENHRY and CDR2 SYGVKD. The CDR3 region is CAIGLAGGIGEQYF. CDR3 coding DNA: TGTGCCATCGGACTAGCGGGAGGAATCGGCGAGCAGTACTTC.

The rearrangement uses TRBV2 and TRBJ2-7; 7 bases agree with TRBD2. Germline V CDR1 and CDR2: SNHLY, FYNNEI. J was trimmed by 2 bases and V by 7 bases; bases with no gene match: 11. This CDR3 has 15 residues. CDR3 sequence reads: CASKKAPGTTYEQYF. CDR3 sequence (DNA): TGTGCCAGCAAAAAAGCTCCTGGGACTACCTACGAGCAGTACTTC.

This clone has just one count. This chain connects TRBV2 to TRBJ2-3; D is perhaps TRBD1 (6 bases). This CDR3 has 15 amino acids. Germline CDR1 SNHLY, CDR2 FYNNEI. V lost 9 bases to trimming and J lost 1 base, with 17 bases between them. The DNA of the CDR3 is TGTGCCAGTAGGGGGATGAGCGGAGGCACAGATACGCAGTATTTT. This encodes CASRGMSGGTDTQYF. The full variable domain, rest sourced from reference TRBV2 and TRBJ2-3, is EPEVTQTPSHQVTQMGQEVILRCVPISNHLYFYWYRQILGQKVEFLVSFYNNEISEKSEIFDDQFSVERPDGSNFTLKIRSTKLEDSAMYFCASRGMSGGTDTQYFGPGTRLTVL.

The genes are TRBV27 and TRBJ2-7, with TRBD2 matching over 7 bases. This CDR3 has 15 residues. Germline CDR1 MNHEY, CDR2 SMNVEV (reference sequence). V shed 6 bases, J shed 3 bases, and the junction held 11 bases outside the gene matches. CDR3 bases: TGTGCCAGCAGACGGCGAGCGGGGCCCGACTACGAGCAGTACTTC. Its protein is CASRRRAGPDYEQYF.

V is TRBV10-3 and J is TRBJ1-2; D unclear. This CDR3 comprises 11 residues. V was clipped by 6 bases and J by 10 bases, with 12 bases between them. Germline V gene lookup returns CDR1 ENHRY and CDR2 SYGVKD. CDR3 sequence reads: CAISHERDYTF. In DNA, the CDR3 is TGTGCCATCAGCCACGAGAGGGACTACACCTTC.

This chain uses TRBV2 with TRBJ1-1; D may be TRBD1 (6 bases). The CDR3 has 13 amino acids. The V gene lost 8 bases and the J gene lost 6 bases, with 16 bases spanning the gap. Per the germline V gene, CDR1 is SNHLY and CDR2 is FYNNEI. CDR3 DNA: TGTGCCAGCCATAAGGACAGCAGGCCTGAAGCTTTCTTT. Protein sequence: CASHKDSRPEAFF.

The V and J genes are TRBV19 and TRBJ2-3, with 7 positions matching TRBD2. Per germline, CDR1 LNHDA and CDR2 SQIVND (reference sequence). The J segment lost 6 bases and the V segment lost 5 bases, leaving 11 bases of the junction unmatched. The CDR3 contains 15 residues. The CDR3 DNA follows: TGTGCCAGTAGTGATAGGGTGGGGGAGGGGGATACGCAGTATTTT. It codes for CASSDRVGEGDTQYF. The variable domain in full, completed from reference TRBV19 and TRBJ2-3, reads DGGITQSPKYLFRKEGQNVTLSCEQNLNHDAMYWYRQDPGQGLRLIYYSQIVNDFQKGDIAEGYSVSREKKESFPLTVTSAQKNPTAFYLCASSDRVGEGDTQYFGPGTRLTVL.

This chain uses TRBV19 with TRBJ1-5; 7 bases map to TRBD1. Trimming cost V 6 bases and J 5 bases; bases outside gene matches: 4. The germline gives CDR1 LNHDA, CDR2 SQIVND (reference sequence). The CDR3 has 13 residues. The CDR3 DNA reads TGTGCCAGTAGCGGGACAGTTGATCAGCCCCAGCATTTT. It specifies CASSGTVDQPQHF.

This chain connects TRBV28 to TRBJ2-3; TRBD2 might be the D (5 bases). V dropped 3 bases and J dropped 0 bases, with 13 bases sitting between them. The CDR3 loop spans 16 amino acids. The germline gives CDR1 MDHEN, CDR2 SYDVKM. The CDR3 sequence: CASSFGLALSTDTQYF. The CDR3 bases are TGTGCCAGCAGTTTCGGGCTAGCTCTGAGCACAGATACGCAGTATTTT.

This clone occurred a few times. The V and J genes are TRBV10-1 and TRBJ2-3, with D uncertain. Germline CDR1 and CDR2: WNHNN and SYGVQD (reference sequence). Between the trimmed V and J ends, which lost 5 bases and 1 base, there was a span of 7 bases. The CDR3 totals 13 residues. The CDR3 DNA reads as TGCGCCAGCAGTTCGAGCGGCACAGATACGCAGTATTTT. It is translated as CASSSSGTDTQYF.

The chain combines TRBV28 with TRBJ2-5; D call uncertain. CDR1 is MDHEN and CDR2 is SYDVKM in the germline V gene. The CDR3 loop spans 16 amino acids. The V and J ends lost 2 bases and 2 bases respectively, with 15 bases between them. Here the CDR3 DNA reads TGTGCCAGCAGTTTAGGTGGGTCAGGATCGCAAGAGACCCAGTACTTC. This codes for CASSLGGSGSQETQYF.

This chain joins TRBV28 and TRBJ1-1; 10 positions agree with TRBD1. Trimming removed 5 bases from V and 6 bases from J; junction bases left unmatched: 9. The CDR3 loop spans 15 amino acids. Germline CDR1 is MDHEN and CDR2 is SYDVKM. The CDR3 sequence: CASSRPTGGLAEAFF. The CDR3 DNA follows: TGTGCCAGCAGTAGACCGACAGGGGGCCTCGCTGAAGCTTTCTTT.

This chain connects TRBV5-4 to TRBJ1-2, with a weak D call TRBD1 (5 bases). The CDR3 is made up of 15 amino acids. Germline CDR1 and CDR2: SGHNT and YYREEE (reference sequence). V was clipped by 4 bases and J by 4 bases, with 17 bases between them. The CDR3 nucleotides read TGTGCCAGCAGCCCCCAGACAGAGTCCCTCTATGGCTACACCTTC. Translation: CASSPQTESLYGYTF.

The count of this clone is one. This sequence joins TRBV5-1 and TRBJ2-1; possibly TRBD1 for D (6 bases). This CDR3 has 14 amino acids. The germline V gene encodes CDR1 SGHRS and CDR2 YFSETQ. V dropped 5 bases and J dropped 8 bases, with 17 bases sitting between them. This CDR3 is CASRLQGVLDEQFF. CDR3 bases: TGCGCCAGCAGATTACAGGGAGTGTTGGATGAGCAGTTCTTC.

This clone came up a few times. J is TRBJ2-7 and V is TRBV7-2, with D tentatively TRBD1 (6 bases). Germline-derived CDR1 and CDR2 are SGHTA and FQGNSA. Trimming shortened V by 5 bases and J by 4 bases, and 18 bases separated the two germline ends. This CDR3 spans 15 amino acids. CDR3 nucleotides: TGTGCCAGCAGCCACCGCCGACAGGAAAGATACGAGCAGTACTTC. This sequence encodes CASSHRRQERYEQYF.

This rearrangement joins TRBV28 to TRBJ2-2, with 8 bases matching TRBD1. Germline V CDR1 and CDR2: MDHEN, SYDVKM. The CDR3 runs 13 residues. V lost 6 bases to trimming and J lost 6 bases; unmatched junction nucleotides: 3. The CDR3 DNA follows: TGTGCCAGCAGGACAGGGGTCCCCGGGGAGCTGTTTTTT. Protein product: CASRTGVPGELFF. The full variable domain, in which reference TRBV28 and TRBJ2-2 provide the parts outside the CDR3, is DVKVTQSSRYLVKRTGEKVFLECVQDMDHENMFWYRQDPGLGLRLIYFSYDVKMKEKGDIPEGYSVSREKKERFSLILESASTNQTSMYLCASRTGVPGELFFGEGSRLTVL.

The chain couples TRBV7-9 to TRBJ1-2, with 7 bases matching TRBD1. This CDR3 has 13 residues. CDR1 is SEHNR and CDR2 is FQNEAQ in the germline V gene (reference sequence). Losses at the gene ends were 6 bases for V and 4 bases for J; bases not matched to a gene: 5. CDR3 protein: CASSVDRAYGYTF. In DNA, the CDR3 is TGTGCCAGCAGTGTAGACAGGGCCTATGGCTACACCTTC.

The genes are TRBV6-4 and TRBJ2-3; 9 bases fit TRBD1. Germline trimming cut 0 bases from V and 4 bases from J; bases unmatched to any gene: 5. The CDR3 runs 16 residues. In germline, CDR1 is MRHNA, CDR2 SNTAGT. The CDR3 reads CASSDSGTGSPDTQYF. Here the CDR3 DNA reads TGTGCCAGCAGTGACTCAGGGACAGGGTCTCCAGATACGCAGTATTTT.

The chain uses TRBV10-3 and TRBJ2-6; TRBD1 agrees at 10 bases. Germline-derived CDR1 and CDR2 are ENHRY and SYGVKD. The CDR3 totals 16 residues. J was trimmed by 0 bases and V by 9 bases; bases with no gene match: 5. CDR3 protein: CAIGTGAISGANVLTF. Here the CDR3 DNA reads TGTGCCATTGGGACAGGGGCCATCTCTGGGGCCAACGTCCTGACTTTC.